This T cell receptor beta chain was sequenced during a study of cytomegalovirus exposure and HLA in healthy donors. This PCR relied on a set of 60 Vbeta primers and 13 Jbeta primers. Assay used: immunoSEQ multiplex PCR; TCRdb lists only in-frame clones, some missing. The sample includes 140,000 to 150,000 clones, roughly 70% of them seen just once. The CDR3 runs 15 residues. Between the trimmed V and J ends, which lost 5 bases and 7 bases, there was a span of 17 bases. CDR1 is SGHAT and CDR2 is FQNNGV in the germline V gene. This clonotype was sampled from a woman aged 60-75 years in good health and CMV-seropositive. This rearrangement joins TRBV11-2 to TRBJ1-4; the D gene is possibly TRBD1 (6 bases). Sequenced: PBMCs. Written as DNA, the CDR3 is TGTGCCAGCAGCCCACCGACAGGCCGGGGTGAAAAACTGTTTTTT. Translation gives CASSPPTGRGEKLFF. Full variable domain (rest looked up from reference TRBV11-2 and TRBJ1-4): EAGVAQSPRYKIIEKRQSVAFWCNPISGHATLYWYQQILGQGPKLLIQFQNNGVVDDSQLPKDRFSAERLKGVDSTLKIQPAKLEDSAVYLCASSPPTGRGEKLFFGSGTQLSVL.